This is a list of T cell receptor beta chains from one sample in a study of cytomegalovirus exposure and HLA in healthy donors. Sequencing used immunoSEQ multiplex PCR; TCRdb keeps in-frame clones, though not all of them. The table includes 100,000 to 150,000 clones, about 78% detected once. The sequenced material came from PBMCs. All receptors derive from a female donor in good health and CMV-seronegative. The CDR3 runs from the conserved cysteine through the conserved F or W. The D gene is left open where the match is weak. A clone size is listed for some rows: how often the clone was seen (once, few, many), or a class if it is expanded.

v_gene: TRBV5-1; abundance: -; d_gene: -; j_gene: TRBJ2-5; CDR3aa: CASSLVADQETQYF; CDR3nt: TGCGCCAGCAGCTTGGTAGCAGACCAAGAGACCCAGTACTTC
v_gene: TRBV7-9; abundance: -; d_gene: TRBD2; j_gene: TRBJ2-1; CDR3aa: CASSPGGGLAIREQFF; CDR3nt: TGTGCCAGCAGCCCCGGCGGGGGACTAGCGATCAGAGAGCAGTTCTTC
v_gene: TRBV7-6; abundance: once; d_gene: -; j_gene: TRBJ2-1; CDR3aa: CASSFAQLAEQFF; CDR3nt: TGTGCCAGCAGCTTCGCCCAGTTAGCGGAGCAGTTCTTC
v_gene: TRBV2; abundance: -; d_gene: TRBD1; j_gene: TRBJ1-2; CDR3aa: CASSEAGGSYGYTF; CDR3nt: TGTGCCAGCAGTGAGGCAGGGGGCAGCTATGGCTACACCTTC
v_gene: TRBV11-2; abundance: -; d_gene: -; j_gene: TRBJ1-2; CDR3aa: CASSLRRGDGYTF; CDR3nt: TGTGCCAGCAGCTTACGCAGGGGAGATGGCTACACCTTC
v_gene: TRBV10-3; abundance: few; d_gene: -; j_gene: TRBJ2-1; CDR3aa: CATRNSRLAGGNEQFF; CDR3nt: TGTGCCACGAGGAACTCAAGGCTAGCAGGCGGCAATGAGCAGTTCTTC
v_gene: TRBV19; abundance: -; d_gene: -; j_gene: TRBJ1-4; CDR3aa: CASTSGEKLFF; CDR3nt: TGTGCCTCGACCTCAGGAGAAAAACTGTTTTTT
v_gene: TRBV2; abundance: -; d_gene: TRBD1; j_gene: TRBJ2-1; CDR3aa: CASKAWRQGGNEQFF; CDR3nt: TGTGCCAGCAAAGCATGGAGACAGGGCGGAAATGAGCAGTTCTTC
v_gene: TRBV9; abundance: -; d_gene: TRBD1; j_gene: TRBJ2-5; CDR3aa: CASSVGTGQETQYF; CDR3nt: TGTGCCAGCAGCGTCGGGACAGGGCAAGAGACCCAGTACTTC
v_gene: TRBV6-1; abundance: -; d_gene: TRBD1; j_gene: TRBJ1-2; CDR3aa: CASRPPGQGYGYTF; CDR3nt: TGTGCCAGCAGGCCCCCGGGACAGGGGTATGGCTACACCTTC
v_gene: TRBV11-3; abundance: few; d_gene: -; j_gene: TRBJ2-5; CDR3aa: CASSSRGAGETQYF; CDR3nt: TGTGCCAGCAGCTCCCGAGGAGCTGGGGAGACCCAGTACTTC
v_gene: TRBV5-6; abundance: -; d_gene: -; j_gene: TRBJ2-7; CDR3aa: CASSMGSSYEQYF; CDR3nt: TGTGCCAGCAGCATGGGAAGCTCCTACGAGCAGTACTTC
v_gene: TRBV27; abundance: -; d_gene: TRBD2; j_gene: TRBJ2-7; CDR3aa: CASRVAASGFPYEQYF; CDR3nt: TGTGCCAGCAGGGTAGCTGCTAGCGGTTTCCCCTACGAGCAGTACTTC
v_gene: TRBV7-9; abundance: -; d_gene: TRBD1; j_gene: TRBJ2-5; CDR3aa: CASSLPGQGGETQYF; CDR3nt: TGTGCCAGCAGCTTACCCGGACAGGGAGGTGAGACCCAGTACTTC
v_gene: TRBV28; abundance: -; d_gene: -; j_gene: TRBJ2-3; CDR3aa: CASSLGRRETDTQYF; CDR3nt: TGTGCCAGCAGTTTAGGACGCCGGGAAACAGATACGCAGTATTTT
v_gene: TRBV28; abundance: -; d_gene: TRBD1; j_gene: TRBJ2-7; CDR3aa: CASSLRDSSYEQYF; CDR3nt: TGTGCCAGCAGCCTACGGGACAGTTCGTACGAGCAGTACTTC